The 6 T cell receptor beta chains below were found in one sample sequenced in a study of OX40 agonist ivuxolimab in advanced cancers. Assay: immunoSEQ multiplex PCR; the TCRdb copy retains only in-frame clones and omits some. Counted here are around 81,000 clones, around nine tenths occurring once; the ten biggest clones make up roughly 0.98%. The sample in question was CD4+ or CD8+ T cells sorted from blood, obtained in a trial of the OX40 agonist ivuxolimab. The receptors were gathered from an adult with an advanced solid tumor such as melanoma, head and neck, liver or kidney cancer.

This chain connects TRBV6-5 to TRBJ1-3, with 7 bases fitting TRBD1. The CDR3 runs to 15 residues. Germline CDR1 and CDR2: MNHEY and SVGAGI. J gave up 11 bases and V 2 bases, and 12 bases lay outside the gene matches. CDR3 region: CASSYEAGTVVAIYF. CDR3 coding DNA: TGTGCCAGCAGTTACGAAGCCGGGACAGTCGTCGCCATATATTTT.

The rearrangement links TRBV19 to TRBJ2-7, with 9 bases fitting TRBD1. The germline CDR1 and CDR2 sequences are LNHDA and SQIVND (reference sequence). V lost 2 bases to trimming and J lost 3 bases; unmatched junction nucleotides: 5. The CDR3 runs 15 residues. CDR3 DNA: TGTGCCAGTAGTATACGGAACAGGGGGCTCTACGAGCAGTACTTC. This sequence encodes CASSIRNRGLYEQYF. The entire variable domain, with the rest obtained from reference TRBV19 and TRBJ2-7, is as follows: DGGITQSPKYLFRKEGQNVTLSCEQNLNHDAMYWYRQDPGQGLRLIYYSQIVNDFQKGDIAEGYSVSREKKESFPLTVTSAQKNPTAFYLCASSIRNRGLYEQYFGPGTRLTVT.

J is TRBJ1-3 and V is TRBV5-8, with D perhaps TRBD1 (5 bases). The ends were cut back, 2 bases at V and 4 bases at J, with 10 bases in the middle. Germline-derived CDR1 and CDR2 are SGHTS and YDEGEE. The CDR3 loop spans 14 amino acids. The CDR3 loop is CASSFGGYGNTIYF. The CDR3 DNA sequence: TGTGCCAGCAGCTTTGGGGGATACGGAAACACCATATATTTT.

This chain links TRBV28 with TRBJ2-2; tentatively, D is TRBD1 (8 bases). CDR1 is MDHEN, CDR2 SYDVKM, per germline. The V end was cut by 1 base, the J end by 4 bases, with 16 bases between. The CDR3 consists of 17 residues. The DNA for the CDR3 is TGTGCCAGCAGTTTATCGCGGACAGGGAGGGGCACCGGGGAGCTGTTTTTT. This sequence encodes CASSLSRTGRGTGELFF.

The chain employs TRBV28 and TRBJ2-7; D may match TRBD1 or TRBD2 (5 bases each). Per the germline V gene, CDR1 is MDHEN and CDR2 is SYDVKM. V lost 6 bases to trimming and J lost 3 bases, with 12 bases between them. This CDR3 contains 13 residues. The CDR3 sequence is CASRPGTGYEQYF. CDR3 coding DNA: TGTGCCAGCAGACCCGGGACGGGCTACGAGCAGTACTTC.

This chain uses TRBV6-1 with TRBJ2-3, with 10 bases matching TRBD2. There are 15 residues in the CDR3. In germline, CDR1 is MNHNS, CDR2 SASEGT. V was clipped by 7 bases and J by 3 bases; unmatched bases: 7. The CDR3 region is CASTTRLAGTDTQYF. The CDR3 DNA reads TGTGCCAGCACGACAAGACTAGCGGGTACAGATACGCAGTATTTT.